Listed here is a single T cell receptor (beta chain). As yet, its antigen is unknown. Someone took the PBMCs out of about 9.7 ml of fresh peripheral blood. The study amplified TCR beta CDR3 regions using RNA transcripts. The first-round RT-PCR employed HTBI primers together with the Qiagen OneStep RT-PCR kit. A multiplex PCR was then performed as the second round. TCRdb re-analysed the multiplex PCR reads in MiXCR, keeping a single row per CDR3 protein. In the table there are 200,000 to 250,000 distinct CDR3 sequences, 40% to 50% of which are singletons. There are 11 residues in the CDR3. Trimming shortened V by 8 bases and J by 10 bases, and 12 bases separated the two germline ends. Germline V gene lookup returns CDR1 SNHLY and CDR2 FYNNEI. These data belong to a study of Graves' ophthalmopathy and Graves' hyperthyroidism. Study-level findings and limits: Distinction of ophthalmopathy from stable hyperthyroidism by a 13-signature model reached over 85% sensitivity and approximately 80% specificity.

The chain is built from TRBV2 and TRBJ1-5, with D unresolved. This clonotype originated in an adult man with Graves' ophthalmopathy. The sequencing sample was made of peripheral blood. CDR3 residues: CASDECSPQHF. For the CDR3, the DNA is TGTGCCAGCGATGAGTGCTCTCCCCAGCATTTT. The variable domain in full, with the rest retrieved from reference TRBV2 and TRBJ1-5, is EPEVTQTPSHQVTQMGQEVILRCVPISNHLYFYWYRQILGQKVEFLVSFYNNEISEKSEIFDDQFSVERPDGSNFTLKIRSTKLEDSAMYFCASDECSPQHFGDGTRLSIL.